A single TCR beta chain is shown here with its context. There is no known antigen for this receptor. No quality values exist for individual bases; no much larger clone is one base distant. The sample carries other DNA sequences with the same CDR3. Cut back by 6 bases and 0 bases, the V and J ends lie 17 bases apart. From the germline V gene, CDR1 is MDHEN and CDR2 is SYDVKM. Including cysteine and phenylalanine, the CDR3 has 17 amino acids. The read is trimmed to its CDR3 DNA, 51 bases read in frame from base 1. The record originates from a study of OX40 agonist ivuxolimab in advanced cancers. Study-level background: The costimulatory receptor OX40 (CD134) was targeted by ivuxolimab, a fully human IgG2 agonistic monoclonal antibody. Intravenous ivuxolimab was administered to patients every 2 weeks at six dose levels: 0.01, 0.1, 0.3, 1.5, 3 and 10 mg/kg. Of the roughly 53 patients in dose escalation, about 20 had hepatocellular carcinoma, around 15 had melanoma, 9 had renal cell carcinoma and 9 had head and neck cancer. The dose-escalation cohort was around 83% male with a mean age of about 65 years, ranging from roughly 23 to 79. Prior anti-PD-1, anti-PD-L1 or anti-CTLA-4 therapy was permitted, and approximately 40% of dose-escalation patients had received checkpoint inhibitors. Partial responses occurred in three dose-escalation patients: two with cutaneous melanoma and one with hepatocellular carcinoma. The purpose of peripheral TCRbeta sequencing was to test whether ivuxolimab changed TCR sequence diversity and led to clonal T-cell expansion. The paper covers the monotherapy dose-escalation part of the phase I ivuxolimab trial, which included N of about 50 patients.

Results and caveats for the whole study, not just this receptor: Low levels of normalized T-cell clonal expansion were also seen in some patients who did not respond. At doses of 0.1 to 3.0 mg/kg, clonal expansion of both CD4+ and CD8+ T cells in blood was seen between baseline and week 6. In the 0.1-3.0 mg/kg groups, partial responders had among the lowest normalized peripheral clonal expansion, particularly in CD8+ T cells. Antigen specificity was not determined for the clonally expanded peripheral T cells. After ivuxolimab, more expanded clones were found on average in CD8+ T cells than in CD4+ T cells.

Patients with a history of autoimmune disease or receiving systemic immunosuppression were excluded from the trial. Peripheral blood for TCR sequencing was drawn from every dose cohort at baseline, at cycle 4 day 1 and at cycle 7 day 1. Samples came from an open-label, multicenter, first-in-human phase I dose-escalation trial of ivuxolimab. Adults with locally advanced or metastatic melanoma, renal cell, hepatocellular, or head and neck squamous cell carcinoma were enrolled in the trial. CD4+ and CD8+ T cells were sorted separately from peripheral blood before TCR sequencing. To sequence the TCRbeta CDR3 region, genomic DNA was isolated from the sorted cells. The immunoSEQ Assay was used for sequencing of TCRbeta CDR3 regions. In its TCRdb copy, this immuneACCESS table keeps in-frame sequences only and misses some clones. Where compared with another copy, unresolved V genes explain less than half of these, and the others have no known cause. The sample records about 110,000 clones, about 92% of which are singletons. Of the sample, less than 0.35% is held by the ten largest clones.

The receptor chain draws on TRBV28 and TRBJ1-4; the D gene is unclear. The clonotype originates from an adult with an advanced solid tumor such as melanoma, head and neck, liver or kidney cancer. The input for sequencing was CD4+ or CD8+ T cells sorted from blood, taken in a trial of the OX40 agonist ivuxolimab. The CDR3 protein: CASSPLLGPSTNEKLFF. Read as DNA, the sequence is TGTGCCAGCAGCCCACTTCTCGGACCCTCAACTAATGAAAAACTGTTTTTT.